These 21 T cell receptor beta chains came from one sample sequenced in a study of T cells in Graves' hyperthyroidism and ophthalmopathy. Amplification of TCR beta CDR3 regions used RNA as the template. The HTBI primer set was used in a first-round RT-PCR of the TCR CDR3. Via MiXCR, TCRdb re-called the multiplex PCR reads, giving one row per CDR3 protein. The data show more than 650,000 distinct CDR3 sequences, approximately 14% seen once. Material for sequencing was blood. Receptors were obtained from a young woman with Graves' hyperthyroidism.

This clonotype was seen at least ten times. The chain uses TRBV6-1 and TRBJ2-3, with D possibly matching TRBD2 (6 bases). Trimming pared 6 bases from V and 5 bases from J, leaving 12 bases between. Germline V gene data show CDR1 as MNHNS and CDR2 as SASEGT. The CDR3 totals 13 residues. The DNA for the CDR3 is TGTGCCAGCAGAGCCAGACTAGGAGATACGCAGTATTTT. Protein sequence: CASRARLGDTQYF.

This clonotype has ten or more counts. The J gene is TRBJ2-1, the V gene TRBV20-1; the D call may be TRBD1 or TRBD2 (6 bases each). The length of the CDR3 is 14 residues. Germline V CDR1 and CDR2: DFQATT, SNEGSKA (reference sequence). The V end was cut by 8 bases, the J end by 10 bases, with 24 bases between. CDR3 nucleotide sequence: TGCAGTCCCAAGGGAGACTATCTCGGGGGCGAGCAGTTCTTC. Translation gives CSPKGDYLGGEQFF.

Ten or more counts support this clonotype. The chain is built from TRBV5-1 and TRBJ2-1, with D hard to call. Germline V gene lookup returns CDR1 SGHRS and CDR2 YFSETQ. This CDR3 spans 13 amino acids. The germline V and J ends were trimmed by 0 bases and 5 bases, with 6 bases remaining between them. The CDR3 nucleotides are TGCGCCAGCAGCTTGGGAACGAACAATGAGCAGTTCTTC. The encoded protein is CASSLGTNNEQFF.

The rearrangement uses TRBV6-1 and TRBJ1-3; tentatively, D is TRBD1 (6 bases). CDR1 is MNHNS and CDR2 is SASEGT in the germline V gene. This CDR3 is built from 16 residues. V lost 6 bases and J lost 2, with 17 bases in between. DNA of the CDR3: TGTGCCAGCAGAGACACCCTAGGGGGGCCTGGAAACACCATATATTTT. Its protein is CASRDTLGGPGNTIYF.

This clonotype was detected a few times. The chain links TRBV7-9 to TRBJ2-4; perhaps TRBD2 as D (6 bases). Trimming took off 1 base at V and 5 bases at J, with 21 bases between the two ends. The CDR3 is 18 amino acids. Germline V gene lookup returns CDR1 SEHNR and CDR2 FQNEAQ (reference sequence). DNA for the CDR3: TGTGCCAGCAGCTTAGGCGGGAATTTCTTCCGGGTCGAAAACATTCAGTACTTC. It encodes CASSLGGNFFRVENIQYF.

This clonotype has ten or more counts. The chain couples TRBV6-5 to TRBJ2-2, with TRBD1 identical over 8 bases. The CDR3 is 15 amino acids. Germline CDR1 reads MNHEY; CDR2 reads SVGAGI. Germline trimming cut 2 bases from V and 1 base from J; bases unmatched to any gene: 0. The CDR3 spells CASSYGTGNTGELFF. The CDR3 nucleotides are TGTGCCAGCAGTTACGGGACAGGGAACACCGGGGAGCTGTTTTTT.

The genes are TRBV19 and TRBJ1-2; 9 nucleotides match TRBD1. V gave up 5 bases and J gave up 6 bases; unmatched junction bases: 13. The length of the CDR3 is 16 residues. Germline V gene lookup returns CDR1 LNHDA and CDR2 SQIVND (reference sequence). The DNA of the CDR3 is TGTGCCAGTAGTCGGCCGGGACAGGGAGATGAAGATGGCTACACCTTC. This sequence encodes CASSRPGQGDEDGYTF.

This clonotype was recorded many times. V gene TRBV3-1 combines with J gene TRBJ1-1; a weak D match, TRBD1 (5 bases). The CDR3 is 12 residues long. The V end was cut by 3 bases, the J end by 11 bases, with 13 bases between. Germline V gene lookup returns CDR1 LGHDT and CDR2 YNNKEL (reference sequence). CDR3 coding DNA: TGTGCCAGCAGCCAGTATGGCAGGGCCGCTTTCTTT. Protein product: CASSQYGRAAFF.

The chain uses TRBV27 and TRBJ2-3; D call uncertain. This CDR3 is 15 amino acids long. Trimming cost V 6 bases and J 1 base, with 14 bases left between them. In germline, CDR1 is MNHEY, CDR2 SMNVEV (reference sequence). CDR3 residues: CASSSENSRTDTQYF. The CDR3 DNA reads TGTGCCAGCAGCTCCGAGAACAGCCGCACAGATACGCAGTATTTT.

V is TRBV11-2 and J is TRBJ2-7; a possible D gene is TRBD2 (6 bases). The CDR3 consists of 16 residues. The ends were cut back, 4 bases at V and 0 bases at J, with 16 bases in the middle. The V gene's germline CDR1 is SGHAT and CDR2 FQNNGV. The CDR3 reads CASSSLGGDHSYEQYF. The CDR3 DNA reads TGTGCCAGCAGCTCTCTGGGGGGAGACCACTCCTACGAGCAGTACTTC.

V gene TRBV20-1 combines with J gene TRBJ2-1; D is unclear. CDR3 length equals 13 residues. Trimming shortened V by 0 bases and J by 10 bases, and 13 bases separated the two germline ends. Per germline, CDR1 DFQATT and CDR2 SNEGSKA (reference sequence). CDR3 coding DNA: TGCAGTGCTAGAGATGGTAGACGTGCCGAGCAGTTCTTC. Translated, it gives CSARDGRRAEQFF.

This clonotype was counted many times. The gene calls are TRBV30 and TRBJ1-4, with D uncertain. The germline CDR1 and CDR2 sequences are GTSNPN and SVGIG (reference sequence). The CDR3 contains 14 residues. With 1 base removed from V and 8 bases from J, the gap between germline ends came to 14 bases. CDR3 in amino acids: CAWSGRSTGEKLFF. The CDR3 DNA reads TGTGCCTGGAGTGGGAGAAGTACGGGAGAAAAACTGTTTTTT.

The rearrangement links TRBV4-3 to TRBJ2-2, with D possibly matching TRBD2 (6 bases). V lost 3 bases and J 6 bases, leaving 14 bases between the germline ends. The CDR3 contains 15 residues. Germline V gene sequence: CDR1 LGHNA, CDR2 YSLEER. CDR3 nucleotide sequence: TGCGCCAGCAGCCACTTGGGGGGTCTTTCCGGGGAGCTGTTTTTT. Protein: CASSHLGGLSGELFF.

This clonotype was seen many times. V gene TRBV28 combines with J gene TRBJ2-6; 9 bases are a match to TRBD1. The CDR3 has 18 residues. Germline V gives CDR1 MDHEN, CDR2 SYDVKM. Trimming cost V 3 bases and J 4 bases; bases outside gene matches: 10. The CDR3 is CASSFDRGSMKGANVLTF. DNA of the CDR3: TGTGCCAGCAGTTTCGACAGGGGGTCGATGAAGGGGGCCAACGTCCTGACTTTC.

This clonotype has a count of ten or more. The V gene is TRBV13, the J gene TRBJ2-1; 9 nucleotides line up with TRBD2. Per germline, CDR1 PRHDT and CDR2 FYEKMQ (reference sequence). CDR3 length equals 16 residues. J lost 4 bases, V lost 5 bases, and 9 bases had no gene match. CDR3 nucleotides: TGTGCCAGCAGCCCCAAAGCGGGAGGAATGTACAATGAGCAGTTCTTC. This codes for CASSPKAGGMYNEQFF.

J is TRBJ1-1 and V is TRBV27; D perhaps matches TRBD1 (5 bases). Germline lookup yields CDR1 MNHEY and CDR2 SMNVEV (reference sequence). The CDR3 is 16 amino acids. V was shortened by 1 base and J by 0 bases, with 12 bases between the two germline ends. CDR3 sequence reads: CASSLFAGTLNTEAFF. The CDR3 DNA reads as TGTGCCAGCAGTTTATTCGCAGGGACCTTGAACACTGAAGCTTTCTTT.

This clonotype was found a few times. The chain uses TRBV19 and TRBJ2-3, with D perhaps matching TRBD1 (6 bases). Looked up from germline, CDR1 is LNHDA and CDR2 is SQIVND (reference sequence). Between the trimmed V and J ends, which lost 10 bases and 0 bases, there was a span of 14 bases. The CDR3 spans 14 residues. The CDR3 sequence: CAIEWQGSTDTQYF. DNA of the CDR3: TGTGCCATCGAGTGGCAGGGGAGCACAGATACGCAGTATTTT. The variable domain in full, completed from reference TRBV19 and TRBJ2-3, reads DGGITQSPKYLFRKEGQNVTLSCEQNLNHDAMYWYRQDPGQGLRLIYYSQIVNDFQKGDIAEGYSVSREKKESFPLTVTSAQKNPTAFYLCAIEWQGSTDTQYFGPGTRLTVL.

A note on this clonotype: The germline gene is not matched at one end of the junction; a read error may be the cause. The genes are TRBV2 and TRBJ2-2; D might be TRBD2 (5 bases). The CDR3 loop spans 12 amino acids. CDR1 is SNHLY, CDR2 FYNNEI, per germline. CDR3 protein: CASSPSLTEVFF. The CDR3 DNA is TGTGCCAGCAGTCCATCCTTGACGGAGGTGTTTTTT.

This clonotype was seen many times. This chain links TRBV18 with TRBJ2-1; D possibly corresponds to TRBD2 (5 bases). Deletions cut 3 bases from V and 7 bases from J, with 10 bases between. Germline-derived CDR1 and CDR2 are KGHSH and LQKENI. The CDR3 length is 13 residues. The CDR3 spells CASSPLSGNEQFF. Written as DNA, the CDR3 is TGTGCCAGCTCACCCTTAAGCGGAAATGAGCAGTTCTTC.

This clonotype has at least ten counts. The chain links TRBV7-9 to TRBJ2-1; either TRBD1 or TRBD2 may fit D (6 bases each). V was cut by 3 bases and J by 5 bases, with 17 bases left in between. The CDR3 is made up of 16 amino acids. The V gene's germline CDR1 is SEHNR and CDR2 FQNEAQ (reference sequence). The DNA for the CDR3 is TGTGCCAGCAGCTTCCCCCGAGGGGGGCTCAACAATGAGCAGTTCTTC. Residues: CASSFPRGGLNNEQFF.

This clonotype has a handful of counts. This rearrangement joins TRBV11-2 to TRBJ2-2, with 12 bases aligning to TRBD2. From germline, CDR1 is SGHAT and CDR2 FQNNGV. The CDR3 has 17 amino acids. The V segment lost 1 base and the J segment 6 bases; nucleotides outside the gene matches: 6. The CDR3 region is CASSLGTSGMGAGELFF. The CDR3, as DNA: TGTGCCAGCAGCTTAGGGACTAGCGGGATGGGCGCCGGGGAGCTGTTTTTT.